This note documents a single T cell receptor (beta chain) sequence. These data belong to a study of blood T cell repertoires in COVID-19. On the study more broadly: Sample material is recorded as cDNA or gDNA derived from T cells, B-cell-depleted T cells, or PBMCs.

The junction had 7 bases not matched to a gene; V was cut back by 8 bases and J by 5 bases. Germline V gene data show CDR1 as ENHRY and CDR2 as SYGVKD. CDR3 size: 14 residues. Assay used: immunoSEQ multiplex PCR; TCRdb lists only in-frame clones, some missing. The sample includes approximately 140,000 clones, approximately 88% of them seen just once. The sequencing sample was made of peripheral blood. The rearrangement uses TRBV10-3 and TRBJ2-5; TRBD1 matches 11 bases. This TCR derives from a woman aged 80 or over with acute or convalescent COVID-19. In DNA form, the CDR3 reads TGTGCCATCGGGACAGGGGGTCGTGGTGAGACCCAGTACTTC. Protein product: CAIGTGGRGETQYF.